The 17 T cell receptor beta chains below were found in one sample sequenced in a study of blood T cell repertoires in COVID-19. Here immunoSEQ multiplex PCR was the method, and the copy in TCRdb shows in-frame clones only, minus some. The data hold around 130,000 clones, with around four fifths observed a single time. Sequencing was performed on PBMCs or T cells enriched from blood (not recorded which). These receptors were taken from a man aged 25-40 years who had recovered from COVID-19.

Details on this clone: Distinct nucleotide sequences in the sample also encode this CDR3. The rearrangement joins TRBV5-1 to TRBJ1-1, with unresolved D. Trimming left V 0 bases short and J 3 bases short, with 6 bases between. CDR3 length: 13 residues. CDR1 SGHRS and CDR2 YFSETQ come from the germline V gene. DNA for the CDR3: TGCGCCAGCAGCTTGGCCGGGGACACTGAAGCTTTCTTT. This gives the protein CASSLAGDTEAFF.

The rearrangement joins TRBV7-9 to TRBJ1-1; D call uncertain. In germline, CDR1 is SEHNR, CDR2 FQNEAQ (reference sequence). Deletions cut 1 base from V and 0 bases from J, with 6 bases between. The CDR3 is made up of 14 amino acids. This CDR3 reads CASSLVPMNTEAFF. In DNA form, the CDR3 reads TGTGCCAGCAGCTTAGTTCCCATGAACACTGAAGCTTTCTTT.

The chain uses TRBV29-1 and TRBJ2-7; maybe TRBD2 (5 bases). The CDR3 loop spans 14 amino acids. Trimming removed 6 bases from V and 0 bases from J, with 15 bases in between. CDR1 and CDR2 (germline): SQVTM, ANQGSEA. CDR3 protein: CSVFGEESSYEQYF. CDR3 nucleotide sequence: TGCAGCGTGTTCGGGGAAGAGAGCTCCTACGAGCAGTACTTC.

The CDR3 is CASSARQGPGLYEQFF. The DNA of the CDR3 is TGTGCCAGTAGTGCACGACAGGGGCCGGGCCTATATGAGCAGTTCTTC. The gene calls are TRBV19 and TRBJ2-1, with 8 bases matching TRBD1. This CDR3 comprises 16 residues. Germline CDR1 reads LNHDA; CDR2 reads SQIVND (reference sequence). V shed 5 bases and J 8 bases; nucleotides not matched to a gene: 14. The whole variable domain, remainder taken from reference TRBV19 and TRBJ2-1, is DGGITQSPKYLFRKEGQNVTLSCEQNLNHDAMYWYRQDPGQGLRLIYYSQIVNDFQKGDIAEGYSVSREKKESFPLTVTSAQKNPTAFYLCASSARQGPGLYEQFFGPGTRLTVL.

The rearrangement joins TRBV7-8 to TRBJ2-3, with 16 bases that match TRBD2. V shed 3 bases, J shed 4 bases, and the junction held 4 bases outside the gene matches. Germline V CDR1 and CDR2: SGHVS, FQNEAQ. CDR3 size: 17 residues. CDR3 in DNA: TGTGCCAGCAGCTTTGGGACTAGCGGGGGGGTGTCAGATACGCAGTATTTT. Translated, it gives CASSFGTSGGVSDTQYF. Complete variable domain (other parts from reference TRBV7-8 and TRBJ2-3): GAGVSQSPRYKVAKRGQDVALRCDPISGHVSLFWYQQALGQGPEFLTYFQNEAQLDKSGLPSDRFFAERPEGSVSTLKIQRTQQEDSAVYLCASSFGTSGGVSDTQYFGPGTRLTVL.

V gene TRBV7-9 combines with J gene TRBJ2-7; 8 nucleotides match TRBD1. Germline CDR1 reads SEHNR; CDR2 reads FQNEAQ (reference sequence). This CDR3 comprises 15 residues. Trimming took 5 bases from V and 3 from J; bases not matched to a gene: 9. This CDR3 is CASSPRGQENYEQYF. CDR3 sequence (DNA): TGTGCCAGCAGCCCTAGGGGACAGGAGAACTACGAGCAGTACTTC. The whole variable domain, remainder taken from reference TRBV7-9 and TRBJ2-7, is DTGVSQNPRHKITKRGQNVTFRCDPISEHNRLYWYRQTLGQGPEFLTYFQNEAQLEKSRLLSDRFSAERPKGSFSTLEIQRTEQGDSAMYLCASSPRGQENYEQYFGPGTRLTVT.

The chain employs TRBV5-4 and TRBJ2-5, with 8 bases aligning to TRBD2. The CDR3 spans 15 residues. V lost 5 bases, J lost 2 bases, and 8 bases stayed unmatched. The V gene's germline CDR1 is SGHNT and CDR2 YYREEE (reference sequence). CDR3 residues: CASRGGASGQETQYF. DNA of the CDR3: TGTGCCAGCAGGGGTGGGGCTAGCGGGCAAGAGACCCAGTACTTC.

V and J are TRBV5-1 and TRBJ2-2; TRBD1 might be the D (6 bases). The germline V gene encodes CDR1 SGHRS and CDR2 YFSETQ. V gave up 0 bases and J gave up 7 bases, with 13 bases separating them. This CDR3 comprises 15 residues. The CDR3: CASSLEVGAGGELFF. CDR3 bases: TGCGCCAGCAGCTTGGAAGTGGGGGCCGGCGGGGAGCTGTTTTTT.

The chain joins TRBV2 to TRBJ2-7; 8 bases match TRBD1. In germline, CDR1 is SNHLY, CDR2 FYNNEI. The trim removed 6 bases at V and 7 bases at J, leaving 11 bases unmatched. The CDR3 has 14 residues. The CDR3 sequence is CASRSRTGTGEQYV. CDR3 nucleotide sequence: TGTGCCAGCAGGTCCCGGACAGGGACGGGAGAGCAGTACGTC.

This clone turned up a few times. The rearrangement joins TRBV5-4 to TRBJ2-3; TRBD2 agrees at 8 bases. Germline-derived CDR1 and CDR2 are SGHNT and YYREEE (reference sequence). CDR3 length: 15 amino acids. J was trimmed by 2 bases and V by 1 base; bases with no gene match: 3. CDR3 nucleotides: TGTGCCAGCAGCTTGACTAGCGGCTACACAGATACGCAGTATTTT. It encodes CASSLTSGYTDTQYF. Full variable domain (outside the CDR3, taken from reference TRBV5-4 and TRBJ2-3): ETGVTQSPTHLIKTRGQQVTLRCSSQSGHNTVSWYQQALGQGPQFIFQYYREEENGRGNFPPRFSGLQFPNYSSELNVNALELDDSALYLCASSLTSGYTDTQYFGPGTRLTVL.

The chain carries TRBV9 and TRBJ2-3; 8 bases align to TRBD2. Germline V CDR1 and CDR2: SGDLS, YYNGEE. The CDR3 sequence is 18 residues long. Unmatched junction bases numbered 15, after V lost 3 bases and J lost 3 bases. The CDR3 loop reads CASSASSGSGRGTDTQYF. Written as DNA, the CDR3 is TGTGCCAGCAGCGCTTCCTCGGGCAGCGGGAGAGGGACAGATACGCAGTATTTT.

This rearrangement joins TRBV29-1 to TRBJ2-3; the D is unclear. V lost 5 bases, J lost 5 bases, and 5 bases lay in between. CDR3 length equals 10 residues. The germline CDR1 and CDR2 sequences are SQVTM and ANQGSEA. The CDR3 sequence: CSVWRDTQYF. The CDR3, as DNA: TGCAGCGTTTGGAGAGATACGCAGTATTTT.

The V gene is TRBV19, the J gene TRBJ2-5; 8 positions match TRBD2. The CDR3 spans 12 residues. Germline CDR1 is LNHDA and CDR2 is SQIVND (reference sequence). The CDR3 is CASGTRRETQYF. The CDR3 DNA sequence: TGTGCGTCCGGGACTAGAAGAGAGACCCAGTACTTC.

The CDR3 spells CASSAGGRLYGYTF. CDR3 sequence (DNA): TGTGCCAGCAGTGCGGGGGGCCGTCTCTATGGCTACACCTTC. The genes are TRBV25-1 and TRBJ1-2, with D possibly being TRBD1 (6 bases). CDR1 MGHDK and CDR2 SYGVNS come from the germline V gene. The ends were cut back, 4 bases at V and 4 bases at J, with 13 bases in the middle. CDR3 length: 14 amino acids.

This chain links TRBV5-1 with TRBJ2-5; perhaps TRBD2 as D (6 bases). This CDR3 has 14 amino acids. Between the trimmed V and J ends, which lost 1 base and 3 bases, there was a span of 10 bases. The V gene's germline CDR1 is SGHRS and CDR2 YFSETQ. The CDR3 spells CASSLMWEEETQYF. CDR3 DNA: TGCGCCAGCAGCTTGATGTGGGAGGAAGAGACCCAGTACTTC.

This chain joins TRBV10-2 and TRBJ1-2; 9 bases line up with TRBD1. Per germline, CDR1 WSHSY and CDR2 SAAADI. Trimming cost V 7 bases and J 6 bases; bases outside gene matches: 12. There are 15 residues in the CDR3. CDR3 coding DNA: TGCGCCAGCACTAGCCAGACCGGACAGGGGCATGGCTACACCTTC. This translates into CASTSQTGQGHGYTF.

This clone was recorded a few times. This CDR3 is CASSLVRLAGGRGTGELFF. For the CDR3, the DNA is TGTGCCAGCAGCTTAGTGCGCCTAGCGGGAGGTCGGGGCACCGGGGAGCTGTTTTTT. The chain employs TRBV7-9 and TRBJ2-2, with TRBD2 matching 11 bases. The trim removed 1 base at V and 4 bases at J, leaving 11 bases unmatched. The germline CDR1 and CDR2 sequences are SEHNR and FQNEAQ (reference sequence). The CDR3 contains 19 residues.